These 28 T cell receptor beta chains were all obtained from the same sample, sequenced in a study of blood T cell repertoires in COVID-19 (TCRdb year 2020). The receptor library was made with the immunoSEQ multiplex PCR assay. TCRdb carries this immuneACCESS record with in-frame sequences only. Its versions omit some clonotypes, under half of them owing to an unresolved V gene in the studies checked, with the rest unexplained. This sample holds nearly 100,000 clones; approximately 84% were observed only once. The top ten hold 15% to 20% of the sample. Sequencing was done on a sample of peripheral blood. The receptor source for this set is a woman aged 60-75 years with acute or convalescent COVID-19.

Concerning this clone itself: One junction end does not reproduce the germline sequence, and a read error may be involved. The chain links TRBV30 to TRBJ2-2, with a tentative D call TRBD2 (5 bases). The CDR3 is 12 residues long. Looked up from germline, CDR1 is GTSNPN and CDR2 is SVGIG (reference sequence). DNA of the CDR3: TGTGCCTGGTTCCGCCCCAGCCGGGGAGCTGTTTTT. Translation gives CAWFRPSRGAVF.

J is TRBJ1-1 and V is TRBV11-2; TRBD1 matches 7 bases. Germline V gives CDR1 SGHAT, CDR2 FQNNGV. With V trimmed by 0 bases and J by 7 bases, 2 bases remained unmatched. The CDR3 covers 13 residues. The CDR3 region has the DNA TGTGCCAGCAGCTTAGACAGGGACAGTGAAGCTTTCTTT. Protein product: CASSLDRDSEAFF.

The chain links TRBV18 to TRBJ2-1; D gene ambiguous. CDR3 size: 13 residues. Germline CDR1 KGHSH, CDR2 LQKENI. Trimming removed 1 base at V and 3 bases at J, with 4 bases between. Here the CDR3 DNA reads TGTGCCAGCTCACCACGAGGCTACAATGAGCAGTTCTTC. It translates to CASSPRGYNEQFF. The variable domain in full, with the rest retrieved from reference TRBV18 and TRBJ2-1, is NAGVMQNPRHLVRRRGQEARLRCSPMKGHSHVYWYRQLPEEGLKFMVYLQKENIIDESGMPKERFSAEFPKEGPSILRIQQVVRGDSAAYFCASSPRGYNEQFFGPGTRLTVL.

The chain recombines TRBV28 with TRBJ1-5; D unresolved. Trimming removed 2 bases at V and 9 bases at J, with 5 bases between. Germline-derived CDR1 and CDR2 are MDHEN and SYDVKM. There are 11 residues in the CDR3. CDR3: CASSLEPPQHF. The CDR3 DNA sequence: TGTGCCAGCAGTTTAGAGCCGCCCCAGCATTTT.

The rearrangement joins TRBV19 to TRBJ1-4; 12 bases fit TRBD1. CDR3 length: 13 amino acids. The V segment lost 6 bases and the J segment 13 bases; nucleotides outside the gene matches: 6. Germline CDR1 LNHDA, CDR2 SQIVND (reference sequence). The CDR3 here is CASRGTGGIGLFF. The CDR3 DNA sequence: TGTGCCAGTAGAGGGACAGGGGGCATCGGACTGTTTTTT.

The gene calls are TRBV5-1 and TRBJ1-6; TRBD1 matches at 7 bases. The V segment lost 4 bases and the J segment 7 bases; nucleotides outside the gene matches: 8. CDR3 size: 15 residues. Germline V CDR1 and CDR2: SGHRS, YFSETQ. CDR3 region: CASSIEGAGNSPLHF. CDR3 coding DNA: TGCGCCAGCAGCATAGAGGGGGCTGGGAATTCACCCCTCCACTTT.

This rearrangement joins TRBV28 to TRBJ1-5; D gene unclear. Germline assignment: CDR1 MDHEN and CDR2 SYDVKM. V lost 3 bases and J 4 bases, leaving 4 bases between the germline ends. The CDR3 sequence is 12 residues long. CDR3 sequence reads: CASSLENQPQHF. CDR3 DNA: TGTGCCAGCAGTTTGGAGAATCAGCCCCAGCATTTT.

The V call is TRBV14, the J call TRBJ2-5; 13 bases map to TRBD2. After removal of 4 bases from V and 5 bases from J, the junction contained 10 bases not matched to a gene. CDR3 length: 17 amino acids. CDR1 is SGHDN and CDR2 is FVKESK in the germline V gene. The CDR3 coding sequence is TGTGCCAGCAGCCCGGGACTAGCGGGGTGGTCGTTGGAGACCCAGTACTTC. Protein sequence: CASSPGLAGWSLETQYF.

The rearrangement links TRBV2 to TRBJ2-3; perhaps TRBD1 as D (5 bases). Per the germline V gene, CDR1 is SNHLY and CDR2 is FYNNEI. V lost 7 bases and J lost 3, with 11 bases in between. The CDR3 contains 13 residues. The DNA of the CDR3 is TGTGCCAGCATTCCCAAGGGGACAGATACGCAGTATTTT. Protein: CASIPKGTDTQYF.

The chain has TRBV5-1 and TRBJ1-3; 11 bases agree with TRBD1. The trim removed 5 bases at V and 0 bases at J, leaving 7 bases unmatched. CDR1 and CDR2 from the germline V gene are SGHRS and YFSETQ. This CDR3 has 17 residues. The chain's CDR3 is CASRHSGTGGSGNTIYF. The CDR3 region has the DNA TGCGCCAGCAGACACTCCGGGACAGGGGGCTCTGGAAACACCATATATTTT.

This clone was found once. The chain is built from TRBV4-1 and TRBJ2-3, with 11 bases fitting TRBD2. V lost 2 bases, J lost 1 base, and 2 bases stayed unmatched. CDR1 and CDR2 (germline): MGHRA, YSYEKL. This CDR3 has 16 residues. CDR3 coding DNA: TGCGCCAGCAGCCAACCGGGACTAGCGGGCACAGATACGCAGTATTTT. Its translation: CASSQPGLAGTDTQYF.

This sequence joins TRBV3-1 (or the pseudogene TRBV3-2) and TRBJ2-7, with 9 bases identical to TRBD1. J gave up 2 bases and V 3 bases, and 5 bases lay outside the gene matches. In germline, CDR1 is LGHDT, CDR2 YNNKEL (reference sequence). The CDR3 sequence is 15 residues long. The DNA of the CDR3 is TGTGCCAGCAGCCAGGGACAGGGAATCGCCTACGAGCAGTACTTC. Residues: CASSQGQGIAYEQYF.

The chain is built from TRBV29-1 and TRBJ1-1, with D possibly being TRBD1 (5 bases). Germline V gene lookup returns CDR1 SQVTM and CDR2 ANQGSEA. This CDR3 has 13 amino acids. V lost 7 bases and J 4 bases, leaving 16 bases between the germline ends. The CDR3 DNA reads TGCAGCGCCTCGGGAGGGGCTGCCACTGAAGCTTTCTTT. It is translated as CSASGGAATEAFF. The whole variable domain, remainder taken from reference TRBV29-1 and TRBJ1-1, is SAVISQKPSRDICQRGTSLTIQCQVDSQVTMMFWYRQQPGQSLTLIATANQGSEATYESGFVIDKFPISRPNLTFSTLTVSNMSPEDSSIYLCSASGGAATEAFFGQGTRLTVV.

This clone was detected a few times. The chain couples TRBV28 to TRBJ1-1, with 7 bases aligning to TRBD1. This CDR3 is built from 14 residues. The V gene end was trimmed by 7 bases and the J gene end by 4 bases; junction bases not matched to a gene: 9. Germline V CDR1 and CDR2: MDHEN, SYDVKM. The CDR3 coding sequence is TGTGCCAGCATGGTACAGGGGCTGGGCACTGAAGCTTTCTTT. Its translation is CASMVQGLGTEAFF.

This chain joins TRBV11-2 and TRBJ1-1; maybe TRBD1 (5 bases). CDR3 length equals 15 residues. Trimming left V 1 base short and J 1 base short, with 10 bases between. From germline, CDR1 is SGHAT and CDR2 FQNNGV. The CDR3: CASSLGGGRNTEAFF. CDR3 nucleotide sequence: TGTGCCAGCAGCTTAGGGGGGGGACGGAACACTGAAGCTTTCTTT. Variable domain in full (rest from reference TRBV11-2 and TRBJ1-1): EAGVAQSPRYKIIEKRQSVAFWCNPISGHATLYWYQQILGQGPKLLIQFQNNGVVDDSQLPKDRFSAERLKGVDSTLKIQPAKLEDSAVYLCASSLGGGRNTEAFFGQGTRLTVV.

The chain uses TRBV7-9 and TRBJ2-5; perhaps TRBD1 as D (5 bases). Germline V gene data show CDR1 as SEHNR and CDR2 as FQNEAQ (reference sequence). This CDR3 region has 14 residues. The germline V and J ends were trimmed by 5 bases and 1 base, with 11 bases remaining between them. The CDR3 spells CASSHGQGQETQYF. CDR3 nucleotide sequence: TGTGCCAGCAGCCACGGACAAGGCCAAGAGACCCAGTACTTC.

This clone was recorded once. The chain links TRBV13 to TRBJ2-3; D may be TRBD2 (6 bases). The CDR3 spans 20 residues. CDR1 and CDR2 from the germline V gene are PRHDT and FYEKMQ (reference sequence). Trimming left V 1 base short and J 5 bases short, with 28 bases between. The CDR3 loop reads CASSLVRASRGTQKGDTQYF. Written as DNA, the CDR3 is TGTGCCAGCAGCTTAGTACGGGCGAGCCGCGGGACCCAAAAAGGAGATACGCAGTATTTT.

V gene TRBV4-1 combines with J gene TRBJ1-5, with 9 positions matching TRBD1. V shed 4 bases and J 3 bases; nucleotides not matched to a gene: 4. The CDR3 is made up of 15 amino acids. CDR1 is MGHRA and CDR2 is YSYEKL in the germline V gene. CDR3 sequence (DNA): TGCGCCAGCAGCCGGGGACAGGGAGACAATCAGCCCCAGCATTTT. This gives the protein CASSRGQGDNQPQHF.

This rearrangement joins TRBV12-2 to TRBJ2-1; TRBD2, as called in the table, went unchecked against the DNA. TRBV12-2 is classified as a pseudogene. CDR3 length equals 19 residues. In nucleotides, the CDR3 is TGTGCAAGTCGCTTGGGACTAGCGGGGGTAGTGTACTCCTACAATGAGCAGTTCTTC. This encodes CASRLGLAGVVYSYNEQFF.

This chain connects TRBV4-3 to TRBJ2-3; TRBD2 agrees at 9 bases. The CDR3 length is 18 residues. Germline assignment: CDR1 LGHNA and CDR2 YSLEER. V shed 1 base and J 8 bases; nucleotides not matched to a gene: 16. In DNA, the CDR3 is TGCGCCAGCAGCCAAGCGGGGGCAGGCGGGACTAGCTTTGGTACGCAGTATTTT. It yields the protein CASSQAGAGGTSFGTQYF.

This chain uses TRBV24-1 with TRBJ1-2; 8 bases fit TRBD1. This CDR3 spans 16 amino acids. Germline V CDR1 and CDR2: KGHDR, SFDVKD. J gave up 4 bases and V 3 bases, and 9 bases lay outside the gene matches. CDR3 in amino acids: CATSDAGQGASYGYTF. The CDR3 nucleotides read TGTGCCACCAGTGATGCTGGACAGGGAGCCTCCTATGGCTACACCTTC.

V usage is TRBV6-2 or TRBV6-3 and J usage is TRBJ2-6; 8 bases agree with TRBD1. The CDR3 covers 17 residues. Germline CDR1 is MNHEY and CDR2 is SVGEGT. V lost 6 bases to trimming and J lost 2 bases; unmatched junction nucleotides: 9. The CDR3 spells CASSPGQGLTGANVLTF. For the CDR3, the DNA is TGTGCCAGCAGCCCCGGACAGGGTCTTACTGGGGCCAACGTCCTGACTTTC.

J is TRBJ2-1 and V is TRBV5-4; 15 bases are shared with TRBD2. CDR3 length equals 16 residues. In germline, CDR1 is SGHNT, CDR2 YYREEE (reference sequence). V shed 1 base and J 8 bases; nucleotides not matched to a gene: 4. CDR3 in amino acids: CASSLWTSGGAHEQFF. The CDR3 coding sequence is TGTGCCAGCAGCTTGTGGACTAGCGGGGGGGCACATGAGCAGTTCTTC.

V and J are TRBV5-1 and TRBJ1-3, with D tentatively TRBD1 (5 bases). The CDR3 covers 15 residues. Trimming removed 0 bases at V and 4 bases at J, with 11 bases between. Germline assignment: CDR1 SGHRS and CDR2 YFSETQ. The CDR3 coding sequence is TGCGCCAGCAGCTTGGAGGGGCCCGGGGGAAACACCATATATTTT. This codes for CASSLEGPGGNTIYF.

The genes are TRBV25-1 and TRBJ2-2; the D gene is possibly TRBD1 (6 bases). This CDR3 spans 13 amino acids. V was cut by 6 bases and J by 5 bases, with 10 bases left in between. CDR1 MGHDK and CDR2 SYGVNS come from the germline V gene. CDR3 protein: CASRNRDTGELFF. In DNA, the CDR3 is TGTGCCAGCAGGAACAGGGATACCGGGGAGCTGTTTTTT.

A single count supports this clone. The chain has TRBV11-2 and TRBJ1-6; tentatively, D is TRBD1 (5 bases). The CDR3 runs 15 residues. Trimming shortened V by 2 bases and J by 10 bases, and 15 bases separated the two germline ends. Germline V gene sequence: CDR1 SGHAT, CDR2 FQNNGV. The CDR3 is CASSLRRGGGSPLHF. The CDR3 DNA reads TGTGCCAGCAGCTTACGAAGGGGAGGAGGGTCACCCCTCCACTTT.

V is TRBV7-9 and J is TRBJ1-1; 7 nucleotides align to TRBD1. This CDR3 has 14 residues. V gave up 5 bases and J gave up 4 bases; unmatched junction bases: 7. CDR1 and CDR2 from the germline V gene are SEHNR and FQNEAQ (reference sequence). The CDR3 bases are TGTGCCAGCAGCGTTCTCTCAGGGGGCACTGAAGCTTTCTTT. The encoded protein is CASSVLSGGTEAFF.

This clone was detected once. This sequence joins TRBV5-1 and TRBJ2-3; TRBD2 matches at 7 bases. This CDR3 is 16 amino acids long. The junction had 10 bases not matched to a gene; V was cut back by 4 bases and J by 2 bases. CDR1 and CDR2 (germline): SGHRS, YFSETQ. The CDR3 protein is CASSDLGGSPTDTQYF. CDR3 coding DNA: TGCGCCAGCAGCGACTTGGGAGGGAGTCCCACAGATACGCAGTATTTT.